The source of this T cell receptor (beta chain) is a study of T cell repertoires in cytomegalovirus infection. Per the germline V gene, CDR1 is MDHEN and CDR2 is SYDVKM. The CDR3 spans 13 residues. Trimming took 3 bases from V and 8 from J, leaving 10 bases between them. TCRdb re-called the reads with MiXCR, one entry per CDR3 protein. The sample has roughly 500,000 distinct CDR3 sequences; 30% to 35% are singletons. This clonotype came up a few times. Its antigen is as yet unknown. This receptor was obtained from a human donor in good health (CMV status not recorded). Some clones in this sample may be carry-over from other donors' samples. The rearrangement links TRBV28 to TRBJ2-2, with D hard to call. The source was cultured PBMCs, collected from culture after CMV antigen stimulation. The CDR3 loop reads CASSFDHRGELFF. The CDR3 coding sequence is TGTGCCAGCAGTTTCGACCATAGGGGGGAGCTGTTTTTT.